What follows are 22 T cell receptor beta chains derived from one specimen sequenced in a study of T cell clonality in common variable immunodeficiency. Generated by immunoSEQ multiplex PCR, the TCRdb table keeps only in-frame clones and is missing some. This sample comprises over 35,000 clones, none seen once only. The sequenced sample was peripheral blood mononuclear cells. The receptors were sampled from a person aged 18 to 75 in good health.

This clone was observed many times. The DNA ends 3 residues before the CDR3 does, and the rest of the CDR3 is filled in from the germline J gene. The V call is TRBV5-6, the J call TRBJ2-3; 8 bases line up with TRBD1. J was trimmed by 2 bases and V by 0 bases; bases with no gene match: 2. This CDR3 has 15 residues. Germline CDR1 and CDR2: SGHDT and YYEEEE. CDR3 DNA (partial): TGTGCCAGCAGCTTGGGACAGGGGCACACAGATACG. Translation: CASSLGQGHTDT. The whole CDR3 protein reads CASSLGQGHTDTQYF.

This clone was seen repeatedly, ten times or more. CDR3 DNA (partial): TGTGCCAGCAGCTTAGTTGCCGGTGACGAG. Translating it yields CASSLVAGDE. In full, the CDR3 reads CASSLVAGDEQYF. The chain combines TRBV7-2 with TRBJ2-7; D gene unclear. The read ends 3 residues shy of where the CDR3 ends; the end is completed using the germline J gene. V lost 1 base and J 5 bases, leaving 9 bases between the germline ends. This CDR3 has 13 amino acids. Germline assignment: CDR1 SGHTA and CDR2 FQGNSA. The variable domain in full, with the rest retrieved from reference TRBV7-2 and TRBJ2-7, is GAGVSQSPSNKVTEKGKDVELRCDPISGHTALYWYRQSLGQGLEFLIYFQGNSAPDKSGLPSDRFSAERTGGSVSTLTIQRTQQEDSAVYLCASSLVAGDEQYFGPGTRLTVT.

This clone appeared many times. The CDR3 extends 3 residues past the end of the read, so its final part is completed from the germline J gene. The gene calls are TRBV7-9 and TRBJ2-7; D unresolved. Trimming cost V 5 bases and J 0 bases, with 11 bases left between them. The CDR3 has 14 residues. Looked up from germline, CDR1 is SEHNR and CDR2 is FQNEAQ (reference sequence). CDR3 sequence reads: CASSRGVRSYEQYF. Partial CDR3 DNA: TGTGCCAGCAGCCGCGGCGTTCGCTCCTACGAG.

This clone was seen at least ten times. The CDR3 extends 3 residues past the end of the read, so its final part is completed from the germline J gene. V usage is TRBV2 and J usage is TRBJ2-2; 9 bases agree with TRBD1. Germline lookup yields CDR1 SNHLY and CDR2 FYNNEI. The CDR3 is 15 residues long. V gave up 6 bases and J gave up 0 bases; unmatched junction bases: 2. CDR3 DNA, as far as it was read: TGTGCCAGCAGCCGGGACAGGGCGAACACCGGGGAG. It translates to CASSRDRANTGE. The full CDR3 protein is CASSRDRANTGELFF.

This clone showed up many times. The read stops 3 residues short of the end of the CDR3; the missing end is completed from the germline J gene. V gene TRBV12-3 or TRBV12-4 combines with J gene TRBJ2-7; a weak D match, TRBD1 (6 bases). The CDR3 runs to 14 residues. Trimming took off 1 base at V and 3 bases at J, with 10 bases between the two ends. The chain's CDR3 is CASSLVQGFYEQYF. Partial CDR3 DNA: TGTGCCAGCAGTTTAGTGCAGGGGTTCTACGAG.

Many counts were recorded for this clone. The read is 3 residues too short to cover the CDR3 end, so that end is filled in from the germline J gene. This chain links TRBV19 with TRBJ2-1, with 10 bases identical to TRBD2. This CDR3 is 13 amino acids long. Losses at the gene ends were 5 bases for V and 7 bases for J; bases not matched to a gene: 2. Germline V gene lookup returns CDR1 LNHDA and CDR2 SQIVND (reference sequence). CDR3 sequence reads: CASSLTSGNEQFF. The sequenced part of the CDR3 DNA is TGTGCCAGTAGTTTGACTAGCGGGAATGAG.

This clone was picked up many times. The read falls 3 residues short of the CDR3 end, and the missing part is taken from the germline J gene. V and J are TRBV27 and TRBJ2-7; D not resolved. The CDR3 length is 14 residues. Trimming shortened V by 6 bases and J by 2 bases, and 14 bases separated the two germline ends. CDR1 is MNHEY and CDR2 is SMNVEV in the germline V gene (reference sequence). CDR3 sequence: CASSGPRRPYEQYF. Incomplete CDR3 DNA: TGTGCCAGCAGCGGCCCTAGACGGCCCTACGAG.

This clone was detected many times. The CDR3 goes on 3 residues after the read ends, and that part is filled in from the germline J gene. The chain employs TRBV19 and TRBJ1-1, with a weak D call TRBD1 (5 bases). CDR1 is LNHDA and CDR2 is SQIVND in the germline V gene (reference sequence). There are 14 residues in the CDR3. Trimming pared 0 bases from V and 6 bases from J, leaving 11 bases between. The CDR3 loop reads CASSIDRAVPEAFF. The CDR3 DNA, read in part, is TGTGCCAGTAGTATAGACAGGGCCGTACCTGAA.

This clone was detected many times. CDR3 bases read: TGTGCCAGCAGCCCCCAGGGGGCTCTGGGC. Translating gives CASSPQGALG. The full-length CDR3 reads as CASSPQGALGYTF. V is TRBV7-9 and J is TRBJ1-2, with 8 bases identical to TRBD1. The observed sequence ends 3 residues before the CDR3 terminus, with the missing tail filled in from the germline J gene. The CDR3 extends over 13 amino acids. Germline CDR1 is SEHNR and CDR2 is FQNEAQ (reference sequence).

This clone was seen repeatedly, ten times or more. The read ends 3 residues shy of where the CDR3 ends; the end is completed using the germline J gene. The chain carries TRBV5-6 and TRBJ2-2; a possible D gene is TRBD1 (6 bases). This CDR3 has 13 amino acids. Germline-derived CDR1 and CDR2 are SGHDT and YYEEEE. Trimming took off 4 bases at V and 4 bases at J, with 8 bases between the two ends. Partial CDR3 DNA: TGTGCCAGCAGCCCAGGGGCCACCGGGGAG. This translates into CASSPGATGE. The full CDR3 protein reads CASSPGATGELFF.

This clone was observed many times. The missing CDR3 end, 3 residues past where the read stops, is filled in from the germline J gene. This chain connects TRBV7-9 to TRBJ2-5; 13 positions agree with TRBD2. The CDR3 spans 15 residues. The germline gives CDR1 SEHNR, CDR2 FQNEAQ (reference sequence). V gave up 5 bases and J gave up 2 bases; unmatched junction bases: 2. The covered CDR3 bases are TGTGCCAGCAGCCGGGGACTAGCGGGGCAAGAGACC. Its translation is CASSRGLAGQET. The CDR3 in its entirety is CASSRGLAGQETQYF.

The table lists this clone with many counts. The read stops 3 residues short of the end of the CDR3; the missing end is completed from the germline J gene. The chain is built from TRBV20-1 and TRBJ2-1, with 8 bases fitting TRBD1. The CDR3 spans 13 residues. Germline trimming cut 5 bases from V and 8 bases from J; bases unmatched to any gene: 8. Germline CDR1 reads DFQATT; CDR2 reads SNEGSKA (reference sequence). The CDR3 loop is CSAGGQGGDEQFF. CDR3 DNA (partial): TGCAGTGCTGGAGGACAGGGTGGAGATGAG.

The sample holds many counts of this clone. The read falls 3 residues short of the CDR3 end, and the missing part is taken from the germline J gene. V is TRBV7-6 and J is TRBJ2-5; 11 nucleotides agree with TRBD2. Germline CDR1 SGHVS, CDR2 FNYEAQ. Trimming took 1 base from V and 5 from J; bases not matched to a gene: 9. The CDR3 is 17 amino acids. CDR3 bases read: TGTGCCAGCAGCTTAGTTGCTAGCGGGAGGCCCCAGGAGACC. This translates into CASSLVASGRPQET. The CDR3 as a whole reads CASSLVASGRPQETQYF.

This clone was recorded many times. The observed sequence ends 3 residues before the CDR3 terminus, with the missing tail filled in from the germline J gene. V usage is TRBV20-1 and J usage is TRBJ1-3; TRBD1 matches 7 bases. V lost 3 bases to trimming and J lost 0 bases; unmatched junction nucleotides: 5. CDR1 DFQATT and CDR2 SNEGSKA come from the germline V gene (reference sequence). This CDR3 has 15 residues. The part of the CDR3 DNA that was read is TGCAGTGCTAGGTCTGGGACAGACTCTGGAAACACC. The encoded protein is CSARSGTDSGNT. The full-length CDR3 reads as CSARSGTDSGNTIYF.

This clone showed up many times. Read sequence stops 3 residues before the CDR3 end, and the germline J gene provides the missing end. The V and J genes are TRBV2 and TRBJ2-3; TRBD1 aligns across 7 bases. Trimming took 2 bases from V and 5 from J; bases not matched to a gene: 1. The CDR3 totals 13 residues. CDR1 SNHLY and CDR2 FYNNEI come from the germline V gene. The CDR3 bases that were read are TGTGCCAGCAGTGAAAACAGGGGAGATACG. Encoded protein: CASSENRGDT. The whole CDR3 is CASSENRGDTQYF.

This clone appeared many times. The read gets to within 3 residues of the CDR3 end, and the germline J gene fills in the rest. This sequence joins TRBV19 and TRBJ1-2, with D perhaps TRBD1 (5 bases). CDR3 length equals 15 residues. V dropped 0 bases and J dropped 2 bases, with 10 bases sitting between them. CDR1 is LNHDA and CDR2 is SQIVND in the germline V gene (reference sequence). The CDR3 region is CASSIERKGNYGYTF. The CDR3 bases that were read are TGTGCCAGTAGTATAGAAAGGAAGGGGAACTATGGC.

There are many counts of this clone. With the read ending 3 residues before the CDR3 end, the germline J gene is used to fill in that end. The V gene is TRBV19, the J gene TRBJ1-3, with D unclear. The germline CDR1 and CDR2 sequences are LNHDA and SQIVND (reference sequence). Deletions cut 4 bases from V and 0 bases from J, with 13 bases between. CDR3 length equals 16 residues. The covered CDR3 bases are TGTGCCAGTAGTAAACCAGGACTAAACTCTGGAAACACC. It yields the protein CASSKPGLNSGNT. The whole CDR3 protein reads CASSKPGLNSGNTIYF.

The sample holds many counts of this clone. The CDR3 end is not reached by the read, which stops 3 residues before it; the germline J gene fills it in. V and J are TRBV7-3 and TRBJ2-3; 9 positions agree with TRBD1. The CDR3 is 16 residues long. Germline assignment: CDR1 SGHTA and CDR2 FQGTGA. V was clipped by 7 bases and J by 2 bases; unmatched bases: 10. The CDR3: CASKHRGPRITDTQYF. The CDR3 DNA, read in part, is TGTGCCAGCAAGCACAGGGGGCCCCGGATCACAGATACG.

This clone appeared many times. The read is 3 residues too short to cover the CDR3 end, so that end is filled in from the germline J gene. The V gene is TRBV2, the J gene TRBJ2-5, with 7 nucleotides matching TRBD1. The CDR3 has 14 residues. Germline CDR1 is SNHLY and CDR2 is FYNNEI. With 2 bases clipped from V and 7 bases from J, the junction kept 7 bases outside the gene matches. CDR3 sequence: CASSERQGQGTQYF. CDR3 DNA, as far as it was read: TGTGCCAGCAGTGAAAGACAGGGCCAGGGGACC.

This clone was picked up many times. The DNA ends 3 residues before the CDR3 does, and the rest of the CDR3 is filled in from the germline J gene. The genes are TRBV4-2 and TRBJ2-5; no firm D call. This CDR3 spans 15 amino acids. Looked up from germline, CDR1 is LGHNA and CDR2 is YNFKEQ. Deletions cut 0 bases from V and 4 bases from J, with 12 bases between. CDR3 DNA (partial): TGTGCCAGCAGCCAAGATAGGTTAGCACGAGAGACC. Translated, it gives CASSQDRLARET. The whole CDR3 reads CASSQDRLARETQYF.

This clone has a count of ten or more. The CDR3 extends 3 residues past the end of the read, so its final part is completed from the germline J gene. The chain is built from TRBV13 and TRBJ2-2; D perhaps matches TRBD2 (6 bases). Germline-derived CDR1 and CDR2 are PRHDT and FYEKMQ (reference sequence). Trimming left V 6 bases short and J 0 bases short, with 8 bases between. The CDR3 contains 14 residues. The sequenced CDR3 bases are TGTGCCAGCAGGGGACTTTCGAACACCGGGGAG. The encoded protein is CASRGLSNTGE. The whole CDR3 sequence reads CASRGLSNTGELFF.

This clone was seen at least ten times. The sequenced fragment ends 3 residues before the CDR3 boundary, so the rest is inferred from the germline J gene. The V and J genes are TRBV30 and TRBJ1-1, with a weak D call TRBD1 (5 bases). V was pared by 4 bases and J by 2 bases, with 11 bases between. Germline V gene data show CDR1 as GTSNPN and CDR2 as SVGIG (reference sequence). This CDR3 spans 13 amino acids. The CDR3 loop reads CAWKAGLNTEAFF. The DNA read from the CDR3 is TGTGCCTGGAAGGCGGGGCTAAACACTGAA.